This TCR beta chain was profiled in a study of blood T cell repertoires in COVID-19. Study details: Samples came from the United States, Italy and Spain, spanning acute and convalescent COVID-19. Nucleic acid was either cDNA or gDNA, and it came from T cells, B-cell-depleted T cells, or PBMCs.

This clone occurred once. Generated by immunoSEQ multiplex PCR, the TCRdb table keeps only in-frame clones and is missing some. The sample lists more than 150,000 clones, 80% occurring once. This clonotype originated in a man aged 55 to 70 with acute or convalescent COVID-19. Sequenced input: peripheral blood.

The CDR3 DNA reads as TGTGCCAGTAGTACGACTAGGACCGGCTACAATCAGCCCCAGCATTTT. This translates into CASSTTRTGYNQPQHF. V usage is TRBV19 and J usage is TRBJ1-5; D uncertain. The germline V gene encodes CDR1 LNHDA and CDR2 SQIVND (reference sequence). There are 16 residues in the CDR3. V gave up 4 bases and J gave up 3 bases, with 16 bases separating them.